Included here is one TCR beta chain sequence, with context. Its target is not known. J lost 6 bases, V lost 2 bases, and 3 bases had no gene match. Germline CDR1 is MNHEY and CDR2 is SMNVEV (reference sequence). CDR3 length equals 14 residues. Amplification used 60 Vbeta primers and 13 Jbeta primers. Only in-frame clones appear in the TCRdb table, and some are missing; sequencing was by immunoSEQ multiplex PCR. Here the sample spans 150,000 to 200,000 clones, about 82% being singletons. The data are from a study of cytomegalovirus exposure and HLA in healthy donors. Study-wide points: Rare sequences made up most TCRs, while some public TCRs were found in many donors. Later work showed greater clonal expansion in HLA-associated TCR beta chains than in equally common others. In most subjects, TCR beta sequences reportedly gave accurate predictions of HLA-A and HLA-B alleles. Judged likely to be a sequencing artifact was a cluster of highly shared sequence variants.

This chain links TRBV27 with TRBJ2-1, with 8 bases identical to TRBD2. This clonotype originated in a woman aged 25 to 39 in good health and CMV-seronegative. Sequences were obtained from PBMCs. CDR3 nucleotide sequence: TGTGCCAGCAGTTTAAGACTAGCGAGCAATGAGCAGTTCTTC. Translating it yields CASSLRLASNEQFF.